This is a list of T cell receptor beta chains from one sample in a study of shared clonotypes between healthy human individuals. Sequencing was performed with immunoSEQ multiplex PCR; in TCRdb, only in-frame clones are kept and a portion is missing. The sample has 2 million to 2.5 million clones; under 95% are singletons. Sequencing used naive CD4+ T cells from PBMCs. The receptors here all came from a man aged 18 to 29 in good health. Some clones in this sample may be carry-over from other donors' samples. The CDR3 runs from the conserved cysteine through the conserved F or W. The D gene is left open where the match is weak. Expanded clones get a size class; other rows say once, few or many, or leave the size out.

J gene: TRBJ1-5; clone size: NA; D gene: NA; V gene: TRBV9; CDR3 DNA: TGTGCCAGCAGCCCCCGGGCGGACTACAATCAGCCCCAGCATTTT; CDR3 protein: CASSPRADYNQPQHF
J gene: TRBJ2-1; clone size: once; D gene: TRBD2; V gene: TRBV4-3; CDR3 DNA: TGCGCCAGCAGCCAAGGTCGGTCGGGACTATTATACAATGAGCAGTTCTTC; CDR3 protein: CASSQGRSGLLYNEQFF
J gene: TRBJ1-1; clone size: NA; D gene: TRBD1; V gene: TRBV2; CDR3 DNA: TGTGCCAGCAGTGAACAGGGGGCCACTGAAGCTTTCTTT; CDR3 protein: CASSEQGATEAFF
J gene: TRBJ1-3; clone size: NA; D gene: TRBD1; V gene: TRBV5-1; CDR3 DNA: TGCGCCAGCAGCCTAGGACAGGGGGCTGGAAACACCATATATTTT; CDR3 protein: CASSLGQGAGNTIYF
J gene: TRBJ1-1; clone size: NA; D gene: TRBD1; V gene: TRBV18; CDR3 DNA: TGTGCCAGCGCGGGACAGGGGGCTGCGACTGAAGCTTTCTTT; CDR3 protein: CASAGQGAATEAFF
J gene: TRBJ2-1; clone size: NA; D gene: TRBD2; V gene: TRBV6-5; CDR3 DNA: TGTGCCAGCAGTTACCGGGCTAGCGGGAGGGCCTCTGAGCAGTTCTTC; CDR3 protein: CASSYRASGRASEQFF
J gene: TRBJ2-7; clone size: NA; D gene: TRBD2; V gene: TRBV10-3; CDR3 DNA: TGTGCCATCAGTGTACTAGCGGGAGGGGTTTACGAGCAGTACTTC; CDR3 protein: CAISVLAGGVYEQYF
J gene: TRBJ1-1; clone size: NA; D gene: NA; V gene: TRBV6-5; CDR3 DNA: TGTGCCAGCAGTTACTCGATTCCGGGGGACACTGAAGCTTTCTTT; CDR3 protein: CASSYSIPGDTEAFF
J gene: TRBJ2-5; clone size: once; D gene: NA; V gene: TRBV6-5; CDR3 DNA: TGTGCCAGCAGTTACTTCCTCCAAGAGACCCAGTACTTC; CDR3 protein: CASSYFLQETQYF
J gene: TRBJ1-2; clone size: NA; D gene: NA; V gene: TRBV7-2; CDR3 DNA: TGTGCCAGCAGCTTACTAGGGGTAGGCTATGGCTACACCTTC; CDR3 protein: CASSLLGVGYGYTF
J gene: TRBJ1-2; clone size: NA; D gene: TRBD1; V gene: TRBV27; CDR3 DNA: TGTGCCAGCAGTTTTCGAGGGGGCTCATATACCGTCTTCTATGGCTACACCTTC; CDR3 protein: CASSFRGGSYTVFYGYTF
J gene: TRBJ2-3; clone size: NA; D gene: NA; V gene: TRBV2; CDR3 DNA: TGTGCCAGCAGCCGGCCTCGTATGGGGGCAAGCACAGATACGCAGTATTTT; CDR3 protein: CASSRPRMGASTDTQYF
J gene: TRBJ2-1; clone size: NA; D gene: TRBD2; V gene: TRBV10-1; CDR3 DNA: TGCGCCAGCAGTGAGTCGACTCGAACTAGCGGGCCTACCTACAATGAGCAGTTCTTC; CDR3 protein: CASSESTRTSGPTYNEQFF
J gene: TRBJ2-7; clone size: NA; D gene: NA; V gene: TRBV6-6; CDR3 DNA: TGTGCCAGCAGTTACTCACGGGACCTCTACGAGCAGTACTTC; CDR3 protein: CASSYSRDLYEQYF
J gene: TRBJ2-7; clone size: NA; D gene: NA; V gene: TRBV28; CDR3 DNA: TGTGCCAGCAGCCCCCTGCCCCGGGGTAGCTACGAGCAGTACTTC; CDR3 protein: CASSPLPRGSYEQYF
J gene: TRBJ1-1; clone size: NA; D gene: NA; V gene: TRBV27; CDR3 DNA: TGTGCCAGCAGATTTAAAGGACAGACGAACACTGAAGCTTTCTTT; CDR3 protein: CASRFKGQTNTEAFF
J gene: TRBJ2-7; clone size: NA; D gene: NA; V gene: TRBV20-1; CDR3 DNA: TGCAGTGCTGAAGGGGGGTACGAGCAGTACTTC; CDR3 protein: CSAEGGYEQYF
J gene: TRBJ2-2; clone size: NA; D gene: TRBD2; V gene: TRBV29-1; CDR3 DNA: TGCAGCGTTATCGAAGCGGGAGGTCCGAACACCGGGGAGCTGTTTTTT; CDR3 protein: CSVIEAGGPNTGELFF
J gene: TRBJ1-3; clone size: once; D gene: TRBD1; V gene: TRBV19; CDR3 DNA: TGTGCCAGTAGTCGGCCAGGGACAGGGAGTGGAAACACCATATATTTT; CDR3 protein: CASSRPGTGSGNTIYF
J gene: TRBJ2-7; clone size: once; D gene: TRBD2; V gene: TRBV18; CDR3 DNA: TGTGCCAGCTCACCACCATTAATATTGGGGGGGAGATACGAGCAGTACTTC; CDR3 protein: CASSPPLILGGRYEQYF
J gene: TRBJ2-2; clone size: NA; D gene: NA; V gene: TRBV7-3; CDR3 DNA: TGTGCCAGCAGCTTGGGCGGACTCGGGTTGACCGGGGAGCTGTTTTTT; CDR3 protein: CASSLGGLGLTGELFF
J gene: TRBJ2-3; clone size: NA; D gene: NA; V gene: TRBV25-1; CDR3 DNA: TGTGCCAGCAGTAAGCGGGTTAGCACAGATACGCAGTATTTT; CDR3 protein: CASSKRVSTDTQYF
J gene: TRBJ2-2; clone size: NA; D gene: TRBD2; V gene: TRBV11-2; CDR3 DNA: TGTGCCAGCAGATACGGGACTAGCGGCGGGGAGCTGTTTTTT; CDR3 protein: CASRYGTSGGELFF
J gene: TRBJ2-7; clone size: NA; D gene: TRBD2; V gene: TRBV28; CDR3 DNA: TGTGCCAGCAGTTTACCTAGCGGGAGATTTTCCTACGAGCAGTACTTC; CDR3 protein: CASSLPSGRFSYEQYF
J gene: TRBJ1-2; clone size: NA; D gene: NA; V gene: TRBV6-1; CDR3 DNA: TGTGCCAGCATACCAGGGAACTATGGCTACACCTTC; CDR3 protein: CASIPGNYGYTF
J gene: TRBJ2-3; clone size: NA; D gene: TRBD2; V gene: TRBV7-2; CDR3 DNA: TGTGCCAGCAGCTTACTAGCGGGAAATTCAGATACGCAGTATTTT; CDR3 protein: CASSLLAGNSDTQYF
J gene: TRBJ1-5; clone size: few; D gene: NA; V gene: TRBV30; CDR3 DNA: TGTGCCTGGAGTGTACGTGTAGGAGGCTACGATCAGCCCCAGCATTTT; CDR3 protein: CAWSVRVGGYDQPQHF
J gene: TRBJ1-2; clone size: NA; D gene: NA; V gene: TRBV28; CDR3 DNA: TGTGCCAGCAGTTTCACACAGGGAAGGGGCTACACCTTC; CDR3 protein: CASSFTQGRGYTF
J gene: TRBJ2-2; clone size: few; D gene: NA; V gene: TRBV10-1; CDR3 DNA: TGCGCCAGCAGTGTTAGGAGCGGGAACACCGGGGAGCTGTTTTTT; CDR3 protein: CASSVRSGNTGELFF
J gene: TRBJ1-1; clone size: few; D gene: NA; V gene: TRBV2; CDR3 DNA: TGTGCCAGCGGCCTTATGAACACTGAAGCTTTCTTT; CDR3 protein: CASGLMNTEAFF
J gene: TRBJ1-5; clone size: once; D gene: NA; V gene: TRBV7-6; CDR3 DNA: TGTGCCAGCAGCTTATTAGGGAACCGGCAGCCCCAGCATTTT; CDR3 protein: CASSLLGNRQPQHF
J gene: TRBJ2-7; clone size: NA; D gene: NA; V gene: TRBV4-3; CDR3 DNA: TGCGCCAGCAGCCTAAGGGAGGCTCGAAACGAGCAGTACTTC; CDR3 protein: CASSLREARNEQYF
J gene: TRBJ1-6; clone size: NA; D gene: TRBD1; V gene: TRBV6-1; CDR3 DNA: TGTGCCAGCAGGAGGGACAGATATAATTCACCCCTCCACTTT; CDR3 protein: CASRRDRYNSPLHF
J gene: TRBJ2-3; clone size: NA; D gene: TRBD2; V gene: TRBV29-1; CDR3 DNA: TGCAGCGTTGATCGAGCGGGAGTTCGTACAGATACGCAGTATTTT; CDR3 protein: CSVDRAGVRTDTQYF
J gene: TRBJ1-2; clone size: NA; D gene: TRBD1; V gene: TRBV6-5; CDR3 DNA: TGTGCCAGCAGTTATCGAGGACAGGGATTTGAAGGCTACACCTTC; CDR3 protein: CASSYRGQGFEGYTF
J gene: TRBJ1-2; clone size: once; D gene: NA; V gene: TRBV11-2; CDR3 DNA: TGTGCCAGCAGCTTAGATCCGGGGGGAAGTGGCTACACCTTC; CDR3 protein: CASSLDPGGSGYTF
J gene: TRBJ2-5; clone size: NA; D gene: TRBD2; V gene: TRBV9; CDR3 DNA: TGTGCCAGCAGCGTCCGGGAGGGCCGGGAGACCCAGTACTTC; CDR3 protein: CASSVREGRETQYF
J gene: TRBJ2-7; clone size: NA; D gene: NA; V gene: TRBV7-3; CDR3 DNA: TGTGCCAGCAGCTTACGGGGTGGAACCGACTACGAGCAGTACTTC; CDR3 protein: CASSLRGGTDYEQYF
J gene: TRBJ2-7; clone size: once; D gene: NA; V gene: TRBV6-1; CDR3 DNA: TGTGCCAGCAGTGACAGCGCTCCCGAGCAGTACTTC; CDR3 protein: CASSDSAPEQYF
J gene: TRBJ1-2; clone size: NA; D gene: NA; V gene: TRBV4-1; CDR3 DNA: TGCGCCAGCAGCCCACCTGTGCGGGGCCCGGGCGGCTACACCTTC; CDR3 protein: CASSPPVRGPGGYTF
J gene: TRBJ2-7; clone size: NA; D gene: NA; V gene: TRBV18; CDR3 DNA: TGTGCCAGCTCACCACAGCAGGGTCAGAACTCCTACGAGCAGTACTTC; CDR3 protein: CASSPQQGQNSYEQYF
J gene: TRBJ1-1; clone size: NA; D gene: NA; V gene: TRBV30; CDR3 DNA: TGTGCCTGGAGTGTGGCGGTGGACGCTTTCTTT; CDR3 protein: CAWSVAVDAFF
J gene: TRBJ2-2; clone size: NA; D gene: NA; V gene: TRBV27; CDR3 DNA: TGTGCCAGCAGTCGATATACCGGGGAGCTGTTTTTT; CDR3 protein: CASSRYTGELFF
J gene: TRBJ2-7; clone size: NA; D gene: NA; V gene: TRBV28; CDR3 DNA: TGTGCCAGCAGTTACCAACTTACCCGCTACGAGCAGTACTTC; CDR3 protein: CASSYQLTRYEQYF
J gene: TRBJ1-1; clone size: once; D gene: NA; V gene: TRBV6-1; CDR3 DNA: TGTGCCAGCAGTGAAAATTTACCTGAAGCTTTCTTT; CDR3 protein: CASSENLPEAFF
J gene: TRBJ1-2; clone size: NA; D gene: NA; V gene: TRBV5-1; CDR3 DNA: TGCGCCAGCAGCTTGGATCAGGTTACAGGCTACACCTTC; CDR3 protein: CASSLDQVTGYTF